Listed below are T cell receptor beta chains from one sample, sequenced in a study of response to subunit inactivated influenza vaccine. Each CDR3 protein gets one entry after TCRdb re-called the RT-PCR reads with MiXCR. The table includes 650,000 to 800,000 distinct CDR3 sequences, around 18% detected once. Sequenced material: PBMCs from blood, taken less than 6 days after vaccination. Every receptor here comes from a man aged 45-65 years who received an inactivated influenza vaccine. The CDR3 runs from the conserved cysteine through the conserved F or W. A D gene is named only where the DNA matches it firmly. Some rows have no size entry. The others give once, few or many, or a class for an expanded clone.

abundance: few
j_gene: TRBJ2-4
v_gene: TRBV6-2/TRBV6-3
d_gene: TRBD2
CDR3aa: CASSRSGGAKNIQYF
CDR3nt: TGTGCCAGCAGTCGCAGCGGGGGAGCCAAAAACATTCAGTACTTC

abundance: few
j_gene: TRBJ2-5
v_gene: TRBV29-1
d_gene: TRBD2
CDR3aa: CSVKAGTRKVQETQYF
CDR3nt: TGCAGCGTTAAAGCCGGGACTAGAAAGGTCCAAGAGACCCAGTACTTC

abundance: NA
j_gene: TRBJ2-7
v_gene: TRBV27
d_gene: NA
CDR3aa: CASRDGGYGEQYF
CDR3nt: TGTGCCAGTAGGGACGGAGGGTACGGCGAGCAGTACTTC

abundance: few
j_gene: TRBJ2-1
v_gene: TRBV6-2/TRBV6-3
d_gene: NA
CDR3aa: CASSPQGLNLQFF
CDR3nt: TGTGCCAGCAGTCCACAGGGTTTGAATCTCCAGTTCTTC

abundance: NA
j_gene: TRBJ2-7
v_gene: TRBV28
d_gene: NA
CDR3aa: CASSLVPTSGYEQYF
CDR3nt: TGTGCCAGCAGTTTGGTCCCTACCTCGGGCTACGAGCAGTACTTC

abundance: NA
j_gene: TRBJ2-2
v_gene: TRBV5-1
d_gene: TRBD2
CDR3aa: CASTLYSGRGTGELFF
CDR3nt: TGCGCCAGCACCCTCTATAGCGGGAGAGGCACCGGGGAGCTGTTTTTT

abundance: few
j_gene: TRBJ2-7
v_gene: TRBV14
d_gene: NA
CDR3aa: CASSQTRAYEQYF
CDR3nt: TGTGCCAGCAGCCAGACCAGGGCCTACGAGCAGTACTTC

abundance: many
j_gene: TRBJ2-1
v_gene: TRBV5-1
d_gene: NA
CDR3aa: CASSLDSSYNEQFF
CDR3nt: TGCGCCAGCAGCTTGGACTCGTCCTACAATGAGCAGTTCTTC

abundance: NA
j_gene: TRBJ1-2
v_gene: TRBV6-6
d_gene: NA
CDR3aa: CASSYSMLGYTF
CDR3nt: TGTGCCAGCAGTTACTCGATGCTCGGCTACACCTTC

abundance: NA
j_gene: TRBJ2-5
v_gene: TRBV5-5
d_gene: NA
CDR3aa: CASSPDGLEGKETQYF
CDR3nt: TGTGCCAGCAGCCCGGACGGCCTGGAAGGGAAAGAGACCCAGTACTTC

abundance: few
j_gene: TRBJ2-3
v_gene: TRBV9
d_gene: TRBD2
CDR3aa: CASSVSGRASTDTQYF
CDR3nt: TGTGCCAGCAGCGTTAGCGGGAGGGCCTCCACAGATACGCAGTATTTT

abundance: few
j_gene: TRBJ1-5
v_gene: TRBV20-1
d_gene: TRBD1
CDR3aa: CSARDQRGQGLYSNQPQHF
CDR3nt: TGCAGTGCTAGAGATCAGCGGGGACAGGGTTTATATAGCAATCAGCCCCAGCATTTT

abundance: few
j_gene: TRBJ1-2
v_gene: TRBV7-2
d_gene: TRBD1
CDR3aa: CASSLNDRVMYGYTF
CDR3nt: TGTGCCAGCAGCCTAAATGACAGGGTGATGTATGGCTACACCTTC

abundance: few
j_gene: TRBJ1-2
v_gene: TRBV28
d_gene: NA
CDR3aa: CASSRYNYGYTF
CDR3nt: TGTGCCAGCAGTCGATACAACTATGGCTACACCTTC

abundance: NA
j_gene: TRBJ2-3
v_gene: TRBV10-3
d_gene: NA
CDR3aa: CAISDPGLGGTDTQYF
CDR3nt: TGTGCCATCAGCGACCCGGGGCTAGGTGGCACAGATACGCAGTATTTT

abundance: NA
j_gene: TRBJ2-5
v_gene: TRBV3-1
d_gene: NA
CDR3aa: CASSQLRMLYF
CDR3nt: TGTGCCAGCAGCCAACTGCGGATGCTGTACTTC

abundance: many
j_gene: TRBJ2-7
v_gene: TRBV20-1
d_gene: TRBD2
CDR3aa: CSAPRPSGGYEQYF
CDR3nt: TGCAGTGCTCCCCGGCCTAGCGGAGGCTACGAGCAGTACTTC

abundance: many
j_gene: TRBJ2-3
v_gene: TRBV29-1
d_gene: TRBD1
CDR3aa: CSAGTGITDTQYF
CDR3nt: TGCAGCGCCGGGACAGGGATCACAGATACGCAGTATTTT

abundance: NA
j_gene: TRBJ2-1
v_gene: TRBV20-1
d_gene: TRBD2
CDR3aa: CSAKKRDHYNEQFF
CDR3nt: TGCAGTGCTAAAAAGCGGGACCACTACAATGAGCAGTTCTTC

abundance: NA
j_gene: TRBJ1-6
v_gene: TRBV20-1
d_gene: TRBD1
CDR3aa: CSAREGDRGSPLHF
CDR3nt: TGCAGTGCTAGAGAAGGGGACAGGGGATCACCCCTCCACTTT

abundance: NA
j_gene: TRBJ2-5
v_gene: TRBV5-6
d_gene: TRBD2
CDR3aa: CASSLEEGRDRETQYF
CDR3nt: TGTGCCAGCAGCTTGGAGGAAGGGAGGGACCGGGAGACCCAGTACTTC

abundance: NA
j_gene: TRBJ2-3
v_gene: TRBV6-5
d_gene: TRBD2
CDR3aa: CASSNRASGVITDTQYF
CDR3nt: TGTGCCAGCAGTAACCGGGCTAGCGGGGTTATCACAGATACGCAGTATTTT

abundance: few
j_gene: TRBJ2-1
v_gene: TRBV29-1
d_gene: NA
CDR3aa: CSVPGGRGYEQFF
CDR3nt: TGCAGCGTCCCGGGGGGCCGAGGCTATGAGCAGTTCTTC

abundance: NA
j_gene: TRBJ2-3
v_gene: TRBV7-9
d_gene: TRBD2
CDR3aa: CASRKPRGSGTDTQYF
CDR3nt: TGTGCCAGCAGAAAACCGCGGGGGAGCGGCACAGATACGCAGTATTTT

abundance: NA
j_gene: TRBJ2-7
v_gene: TRBV20-1
d_gene: NA
CDR3aa: CSARDHSTYEQYF
CDR3nt: TGCAGTGCTAGAGATCACAGTACCTACGAGCAGTACTTC

abundance: few
j_gene: TRBJ1-2
v_gene: TRBV29-1
d_gene: TRBD1
CDR3aa: CSGGQGGGYGYTF
CDR3nt: TGCAGCGGTGGACAGGGCGGGGGCTATGGCTACACCTTC

abundance: NA
j_gene: TRBJ2-3
v_gene: TRBV6-4
d_gene: TRBD2
CDR3aa: CATSSLAGDTDTQYF
CDR3nt: TGTGCCACCTCGAGCCTAGCGGGGGACACAGATACGCAGTATTTT

abundance: NA
j_gene: TRBJ1-1
v_gene: TRBV5-1
d_gene: NA
CDR3aa: CASSPGGQGGTEAFF
CDR3nt: TGCGCCAGCAGCCCCGGGGGGCAGGGAGGCACTGAAGCTTTCTTT

abundance: NA
j_gene: TRBJ2-5
v_gene: TRBV20-1
d_gene: TRBD1
CDR3aa: CSATRQGAWETQYF
CDR3nt: TGCAGTGCTACCAGACAGGGGGCATGGGAGACCCAGTACTTC

abundance: NA
j_gene: TRBJ2-1
v_gene: TRBV6-5
d_gene: NA
CDR3aa: CASSYSTFFYNEQFF
CDR3nt: TGTGCCAGCAGTTACTCGACGTTCTTTTACAATGAGCAGTTCTTC

abundance: NA
j_gene: TRBJ2-2
v_gene: TRBV7-9
d_gene: NA
CDR3aa: CASSFTQINTGELFF
CDR3nt: TGTGCCAGCAGCTTTACACAGATAAACACCGGGGAGCTGTTTTTT

abundance: once
j_gene: TRBJ1-4
v_gene: TRBV6-1
d_gene: NA
CDR3aa: CASSASEKLFF
CDR3nt: TGTGCCAGCAGCGCCTCAGAAAAACTGTTTTTT

abundance: once
j_gene: TRBJ2-1
v_gene: TRBV7-9
d_gene: NA
CDR3aa: CASSERGGWIDEQFF
CDR3nt: TGTGCCAGCAGCGAAAGGGGGGGGTGGATCGATGAGCAGTTCTTC

abundance: few
j_gene: TRBJ1-6
v_gene: TRBV5-6
d_gene: TRBD1
CDR3aa: CASSLYATGPYNSPLHF
CDR3nt: TGTGCCAGCAGCTTATACGCGACAGGGCCCTATAATTCACCCCTCCACTTT

abundance: NA
j_gene: TRBJ1-5
v_gene: TRBV15
d_gene: NA
CDR3aa: CATRADRTPNQPQHF
CDR3nt: TGTGCCACCAGAGCGGACAGAACCCCTAATCAGCCCCAGCATTTT

abundance: few
j_gene: TRBJ2-5
v_gene: TRBV2
d_gene: TRBD1
CDR3aa: CASSEDRGWETQYF
CDR3nt: TGTGCCAGCAGTGAAGACAGGGGATGGGAGACCCAGTACTTC

abundance: NA
j_gene: TRBJ2-7
v_gene: TRBV4-3
d_gene: NA
CDR3aa: CASSQAPPSSFPYEQYF
CDR3nt: TGCGCCAGCAGCCAAGCGCCGCCATCTTCTTTCCCCTACGAGCAGTACTTC

abundance: few
j_gene: TRBJ2-4
v_gene: TRBV9
d_gene: NA
CDR3aa: CASSVGSSQNIQYF
CDR3nt: TGTGCCAGCAGCGTAGGATCTAGCCAAAACATTCAGTACTTC

abundance: few
j_gene: TRBJ2-2
v_gene: TRBV10-3
d_gene: TRBD1
CDR3aa: CAISEPGQGSTGELFF
CDR3nt: TGTGCCATCAGTGAGCCGGGACAGGGATCCACCGGGGAGCTGTTTTTT

abundance: NA
j_gene: TRBJ2-7
v_gene: TRBV7-2
d_gene: TRBD1
CDR3aa: CASSPQLGQGSYEQYF
CDR3nt: TGTGCCAGCAGCCCCCAGCTGGGACAGGGATCCTACGAGCAGTACTTC

abundance: few
j_gene: TRBJ2-5
v_gene: TRBV5-1
d_gene: NA
CDR3aa: CASSLVWDFKETQYF
CDR3nt: TGCGCCAGCAGCTTGGTATGGGACTTCAAAGAGACCCAGTACTTC

abundance: NA
j_gene: TRBJ2-7
v_gene: TRBV12-3/TRBV12-4
d_gene: NA
CDR3aa: CASSLGQEAYEQYF
CDR3nt: TGTGCCAGCAGTTTAGGACAGGAAGCCTACGAGCAGTACTTC

abundance: few
j_gene: TRBJ2-5
v_gene: TRBV11-2
d_gene: NA
CDR3aa: CASSLETYQETQYF
CDR3nt: TGTGCCAGCAGCTTAGAAACGTACCAAGAGACCCAGTACTTC